The present TCR beta chain was sequenced within a study of sequential checkpoint blockade in melanoma. Study summary: First-line arms were nivolumab then ipilimumab, or the reverse, randomized 1:1.

Profiled with immunoSEQ multiplex PCR; TCRdb holds only in-frame clones, not every one. The profile shows 10,000 to 15,000 clones, approximately 60% of them singletons. Described treatment: randomized to nivolumab then ipilimumab (arm A) or the reverse (arm B). This CDR3 spans 13 amino acids. CDR1 and CDR2 from the germline V gene are LNHNV and YYDKDF (reference sequence). V lost 5 bases and J lost 0, with 4 bases in between. The sample consisted of CD8+ T cells sorted from blood (inferred from file names), taken from a patient given nivolumab and ipilimumab in sequence. The clonotype comes from a human donor with melanoma. The V and J genes are TRBV15 and TRBJ1-4; no clear D gene. Here the CDR3 reads CATSETTNEKLFF. The CDR3 region has the DNA TGTGCCACCAGCGAGACAACTAATGAAAAACTGTTTTTT.